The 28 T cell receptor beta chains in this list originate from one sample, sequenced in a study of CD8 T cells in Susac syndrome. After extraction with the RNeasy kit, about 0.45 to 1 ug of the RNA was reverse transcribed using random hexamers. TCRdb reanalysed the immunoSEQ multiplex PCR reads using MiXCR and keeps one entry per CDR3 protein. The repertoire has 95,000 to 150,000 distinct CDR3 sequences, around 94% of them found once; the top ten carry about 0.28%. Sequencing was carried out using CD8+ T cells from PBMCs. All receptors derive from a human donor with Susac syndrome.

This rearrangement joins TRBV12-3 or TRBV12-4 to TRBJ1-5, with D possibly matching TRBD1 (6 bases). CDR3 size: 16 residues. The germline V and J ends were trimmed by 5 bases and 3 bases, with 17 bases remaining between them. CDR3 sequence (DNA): TGTGCCAGCAGTCTCGGGGGCGCCGGGAACAATCAGCCCCAGCATTTT. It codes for CASSLGGAGNNQPQHF.

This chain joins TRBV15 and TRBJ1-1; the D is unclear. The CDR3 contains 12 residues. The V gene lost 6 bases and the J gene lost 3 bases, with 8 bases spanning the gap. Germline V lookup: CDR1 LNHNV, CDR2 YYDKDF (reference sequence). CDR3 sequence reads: CATRREHTEAFF. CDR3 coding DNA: TGTGCCACCAGAAGGGAACACACTGAAGCTTTCTTT.

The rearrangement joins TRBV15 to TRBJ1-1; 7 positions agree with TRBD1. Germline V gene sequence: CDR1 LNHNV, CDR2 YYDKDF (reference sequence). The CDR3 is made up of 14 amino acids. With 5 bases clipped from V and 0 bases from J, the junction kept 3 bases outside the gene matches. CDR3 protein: CATSPGQMNTEAFF. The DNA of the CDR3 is TGTGCCACCAGCCCGGGACAGATGAACACTGAAGCTTTCTTT.

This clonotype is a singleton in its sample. The CDR3, as DNA: TGTGCCAGTCCCGGACAGGGAACCGGGGAGCTGTTTTTT. This gives the protein CASPGQGTGELFF. The chain is built from TRBV18 and TRBJ2-2, with TRBD1 matching over 8 bases. Trimming removed 9 bases from V and 5 bases from J; junction bases left unmatched: 5. This CDR3 contains 13 residues. Germline V lookup: CDR1 KGHSH, CDR2 LQKENI.

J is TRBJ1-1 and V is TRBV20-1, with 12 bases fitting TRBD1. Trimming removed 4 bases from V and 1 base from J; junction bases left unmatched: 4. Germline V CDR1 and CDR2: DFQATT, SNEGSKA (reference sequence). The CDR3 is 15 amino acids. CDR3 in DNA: TGCAGTGCTACGGGGACAGGGGGCGGGAACACTGAAGCTTTCTTT. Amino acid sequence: CSATGTGGGNTEAFF.

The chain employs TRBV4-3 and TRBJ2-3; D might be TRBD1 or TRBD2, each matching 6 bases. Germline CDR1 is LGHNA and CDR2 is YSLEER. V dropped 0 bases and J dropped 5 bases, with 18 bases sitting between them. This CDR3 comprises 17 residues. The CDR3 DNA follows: TGCGCCAGCAGCCAAGAGGCCCCGTGGGGGGCAGAAGATACGCAGTATTTT. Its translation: CASSQEAPWGAEDTQYF.

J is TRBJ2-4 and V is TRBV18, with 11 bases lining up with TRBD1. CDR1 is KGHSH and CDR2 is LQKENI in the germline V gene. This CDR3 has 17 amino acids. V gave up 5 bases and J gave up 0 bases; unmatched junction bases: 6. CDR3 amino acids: CASSSGQGDLAKNIQYF. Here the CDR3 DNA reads TGTGCCAGCTCATCGGGACAGGGGGATCTAGCCAAAAACATTCAGTACTTC.

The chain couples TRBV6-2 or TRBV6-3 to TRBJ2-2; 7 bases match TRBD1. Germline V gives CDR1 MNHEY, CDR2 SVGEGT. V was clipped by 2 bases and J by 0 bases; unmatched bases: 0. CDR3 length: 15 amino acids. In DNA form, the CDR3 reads TGTGCCAGCAGTTACGGGACAGCGAACACCGGGGAGCTGTTTTTT. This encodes CASSYGTANTGELFF.

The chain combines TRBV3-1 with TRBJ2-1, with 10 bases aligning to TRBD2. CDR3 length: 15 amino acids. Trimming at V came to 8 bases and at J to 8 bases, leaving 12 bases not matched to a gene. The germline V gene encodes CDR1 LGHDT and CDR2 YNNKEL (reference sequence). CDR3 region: CASGPRASGGDEQFF. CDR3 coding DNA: TGTGCCAGCGGACCCAGGGCTAGCGGGGGTGATGAGCAGTTCTTC.

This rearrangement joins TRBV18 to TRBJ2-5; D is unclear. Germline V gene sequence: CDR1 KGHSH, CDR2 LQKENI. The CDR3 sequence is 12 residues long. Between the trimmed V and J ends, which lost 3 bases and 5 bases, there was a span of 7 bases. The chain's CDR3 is CASSPERETQYF. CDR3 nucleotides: TGTGCCAGCTCACCGGAGAGGGAGACCCAGTACTTC.

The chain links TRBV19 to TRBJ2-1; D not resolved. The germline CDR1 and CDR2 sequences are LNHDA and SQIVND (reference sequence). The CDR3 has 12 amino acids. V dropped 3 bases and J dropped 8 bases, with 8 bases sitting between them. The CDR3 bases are TGTGCCAGTAGTATGCGGCTATATGAGCAGTTCTTC. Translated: CASSMRLYEQFF. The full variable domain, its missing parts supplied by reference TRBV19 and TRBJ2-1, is DGGITQSPKYLFRKEGQNVTLSCEQNLNHDAMYWYRQDPGQGLRLIYYSQIVNDFQKGDIAEGYSVSREKKESFPLTVTSAQKNPTAFYLCASSMRLYEQFFGPGTRLTVL.

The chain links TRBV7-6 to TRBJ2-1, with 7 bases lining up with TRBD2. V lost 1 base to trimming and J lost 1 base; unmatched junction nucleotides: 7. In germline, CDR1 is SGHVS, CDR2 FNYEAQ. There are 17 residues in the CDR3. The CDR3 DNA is TGTGCCAGCAGCTTAGTGGTAGCGGGCCGTTCCTACAATGAGCAGTTCTTC. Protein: CASSLVVAGRSYNEQFF.

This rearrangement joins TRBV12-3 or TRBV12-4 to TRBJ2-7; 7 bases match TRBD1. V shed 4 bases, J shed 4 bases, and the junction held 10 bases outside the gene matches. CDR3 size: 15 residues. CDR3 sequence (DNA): TGTGCCAGCAGTTCCTCCGAGACAGGGTCTTACGAGCAGTACTTC. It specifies CASSSSETGSYEQYF.

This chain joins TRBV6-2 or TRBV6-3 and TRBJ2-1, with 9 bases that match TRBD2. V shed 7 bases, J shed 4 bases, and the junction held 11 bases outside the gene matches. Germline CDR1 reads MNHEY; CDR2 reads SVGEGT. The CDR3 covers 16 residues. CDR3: CASTSLRGGLYNEQFF. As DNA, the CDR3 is TGTGCCAGCACCTCCTTGCGGGGGGGCCTATACAATGAGCAGTTCTTC.

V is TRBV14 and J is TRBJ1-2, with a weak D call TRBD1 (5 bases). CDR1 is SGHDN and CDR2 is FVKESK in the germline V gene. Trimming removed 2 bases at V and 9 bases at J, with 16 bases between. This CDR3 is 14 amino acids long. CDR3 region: CASSQFAAGLSYTF. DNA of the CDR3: TGTGCCAGCAGCCAATTTGCCGCGGGACTCAGCTACACCTTC.

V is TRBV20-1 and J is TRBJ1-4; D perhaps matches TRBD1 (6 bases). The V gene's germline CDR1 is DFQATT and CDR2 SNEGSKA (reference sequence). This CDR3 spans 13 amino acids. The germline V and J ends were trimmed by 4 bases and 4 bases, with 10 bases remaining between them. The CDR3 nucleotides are TGCAGTGCTACCGACAGGTTTAATGAAAAACTGTTTTTT. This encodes CSATDRFNEKLFF.

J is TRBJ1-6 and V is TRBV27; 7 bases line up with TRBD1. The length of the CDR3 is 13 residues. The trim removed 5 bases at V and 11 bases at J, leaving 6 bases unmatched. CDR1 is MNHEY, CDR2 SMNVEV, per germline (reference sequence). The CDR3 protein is CASSGHRGTPLHF. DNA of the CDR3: TGTGCCAGCAGTGGCCACAGGGGAACACCCCTCCACTTT.

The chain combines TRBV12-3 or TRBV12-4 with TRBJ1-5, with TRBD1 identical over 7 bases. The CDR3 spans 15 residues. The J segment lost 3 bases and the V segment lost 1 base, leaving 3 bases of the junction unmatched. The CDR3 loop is CASSLEGAVNQPQHF. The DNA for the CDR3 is TGTGCCAGCAGTTTAGAGGGGGCGGTCAATCAGCCCCAGCATTTT.

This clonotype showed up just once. The CDR3 loop reads CASSSLIGRGYEQYF. The CDR3, as DNA: TGTGCCAGCAGCTCCCTAATTGGCCGAGGGTACGAGCAGTACTTC. This chain joins TRBV7-6 and TRBJ2-7, with TRBD2 as a possible D gene (5 bases). This CDR3 has 15 residues. Germline assignment: CDR1 SGHVS and CDR2 FNYEAQ. The germline V and J ends were trimmed by 4 bases and 4 bases, with 17 bases remaining between them.

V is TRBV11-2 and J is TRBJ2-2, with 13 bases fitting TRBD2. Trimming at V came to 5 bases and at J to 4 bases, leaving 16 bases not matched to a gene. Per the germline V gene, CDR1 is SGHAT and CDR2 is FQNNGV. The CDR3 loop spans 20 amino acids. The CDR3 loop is CASSAVPGTSGAAGTGELFF. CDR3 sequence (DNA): TGTGCCAGCAGCGCAGTACCCGGGACTAGCGGGGCCGCGGGCACCGGGGAGCTGTTTTTT.

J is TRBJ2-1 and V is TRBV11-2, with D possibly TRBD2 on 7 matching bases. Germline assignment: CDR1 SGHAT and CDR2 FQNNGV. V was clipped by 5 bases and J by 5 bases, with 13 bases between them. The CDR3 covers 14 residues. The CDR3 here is CASSQWGGHNEQFF. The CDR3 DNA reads TGTGCCAGCAGCCAATGGGGGGGCCACAATGAGCAGTTCTTC.

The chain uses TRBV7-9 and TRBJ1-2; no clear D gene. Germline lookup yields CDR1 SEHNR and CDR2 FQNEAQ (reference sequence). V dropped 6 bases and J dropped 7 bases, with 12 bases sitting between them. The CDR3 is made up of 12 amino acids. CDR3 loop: CASSVASLGYTF. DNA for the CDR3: TGTGCCAGCAGTGTGGCTAGCCTTGGCTACACCTTC.

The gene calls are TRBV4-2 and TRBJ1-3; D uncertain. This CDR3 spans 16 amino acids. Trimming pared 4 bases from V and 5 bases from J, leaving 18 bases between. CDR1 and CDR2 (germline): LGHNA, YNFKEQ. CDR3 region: CASSPGTRVVRNTIYF. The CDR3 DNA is TGTGCCAGCAGCCCGGGCACTCGGGTAGTAAGAAACACCATATATTTT.

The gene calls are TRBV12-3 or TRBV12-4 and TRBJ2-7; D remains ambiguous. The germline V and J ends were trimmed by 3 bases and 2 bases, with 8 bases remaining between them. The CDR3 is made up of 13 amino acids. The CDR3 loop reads CASSLGLPYEQYF. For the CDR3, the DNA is TGTGCCAGCAGTTTGGGTCTGCCCTACGAGCAGTACTTC.

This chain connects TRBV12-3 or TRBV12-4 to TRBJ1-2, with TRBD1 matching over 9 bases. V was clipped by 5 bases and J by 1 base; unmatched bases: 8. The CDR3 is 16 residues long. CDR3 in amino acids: CASSPAGTGFNYGYTF. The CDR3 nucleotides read TGTGCCAGCAGTCCTGCCGGGACAGGGTTTAACTATGGCTACACCTTC.

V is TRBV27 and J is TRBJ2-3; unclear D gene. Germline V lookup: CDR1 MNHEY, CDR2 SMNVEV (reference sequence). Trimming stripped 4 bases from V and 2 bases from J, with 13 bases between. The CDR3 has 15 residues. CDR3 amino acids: CASSSRPRTTDTQYF. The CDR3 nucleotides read TGTGCCAGCAGTTCACGTCCCCGTACCACAGATACGCAGTATTTT.

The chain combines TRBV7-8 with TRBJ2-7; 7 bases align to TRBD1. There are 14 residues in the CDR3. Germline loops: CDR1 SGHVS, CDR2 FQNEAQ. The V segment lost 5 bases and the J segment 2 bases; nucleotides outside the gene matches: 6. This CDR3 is CASSQGDATYEQYF. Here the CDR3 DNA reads TGTGCCAGCAGCCAGGGGGATGCTACCTACGAGCAGTACTTC.

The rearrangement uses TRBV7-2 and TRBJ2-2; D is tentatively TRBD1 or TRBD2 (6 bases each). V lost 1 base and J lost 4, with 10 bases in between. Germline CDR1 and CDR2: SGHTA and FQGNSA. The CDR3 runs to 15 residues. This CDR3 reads CASSLGGGGTGELFF. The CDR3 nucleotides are TGTGCCAGCAGCTTAGGCGGAGGGGGCACCGGGGAGCTGTTTTTT.